A single sample is the source of the 28 T cell receptor beta chains below, sequenced in a study of post-analysis software for immune sequencing data. Notes on the study in general: Roughly 5 TRBV segments were significantly more frequent in patients than in controls. TRBV5-6, TRBV5-1 and TRBV20-1 were among these segments.

Antigen specificity for these receptors is unknown. The TCR beta cDNA libraries contained unique molecular identifiers. TCRdb reprocessed the PCR reads with MiXCR, giving one entry per CDR3 protein. The sample shows 820,000 or so distinct CDR3 sequences, approximately 50% of them seen only once. Sequencing was performed on blood. All receptors derive from a girl aged 10-17 years with multiple sclerosis.

This clonotype was counted only a few times. This CDR3 reads CSVAAAQTSTRRGYTF. DNA for the CDR3: TGCAGCGTCGCAGCCGCCCAGACTTCGACCAGAAGGGGCTACACCTTC. The chain uses TRBV29-1 and TRBJ1-2, with D unresolved. Trimming pared 6 bases from V and 8 bases from J, leaving 28 bases between. The CDR3 extends over 16 amino acids. The germline gives CDR1 SQVTM, CDR2 ANQGSEA.

There are a few counts of this clonotype. The chain uses TRBV29-1 and TRBJ2-7; unclear D gene. The V and J ends lost 4 bases and 2 bases respectively, with 15 bases between them. The CDR3 has 14 residues. CDR1 and CDR2 (germline): SQVTM, ANQGSEA. This CDR3 is CSVVWRSSTYEQYF. The CDR3 region has the DNA TGCAGCGTTGTGTGGCGTAGTAGTACCTACGAGCAGTACTTC.

The rearrangement links TRBV7-9 to TRBJ2-5; D is perhaps TRBD1 (5 bases). The CDR3 length is 13 residues. The V gene lost 5 bases and the J gene lost 5 bases, with 12 bases spanning the gap. Germline lookup yields CDR1 SEHNR and CDR2 FQNEAQ (reference sequence). The CDR3 sequence: CASSRTPGETQYF. CDR3 in DNA: TGTGCCAGCAGCCGTACTCCAGGGGAGACCCAGTACTTC.

The rearrangement links TRBV4-2 to TRBJ2-7; 9 nucleotides match TRBD1. This CDR3 region has 17 residues. Germline V lookup: CDR1 LGHNA, CDR2 YNFKEQ. V trimming: 0 bases; J trimming: 2 bases; junction bases outside the gene matches: 8. CDR3 in amino acids: CASSQDPGQGRTYEQYF. The CDR3 region has the DNA TGTGCCAGCAGCCAAGACCCGGGACAGGGAAGAACCTACGAGCAGTACTTC.

V gene TRBV20-1 combines with J gene TRBJ1-5; no firm D call. The germline CDR1 and CDR2 sequences are DFQATT and SNEGSKA (reference sequence). This CDR3 region has 15 residues. The V gene lost 3 bases and the J gene lost 0 bases, with 12 bases spanning the gap. The CDR3 protein is CSARAPGYSNQPQHF. The CDR3 nucleotides are TGCAGTGCTAGGGCCCCAGGTTATAGCAATCAGCCCCAGCATTTT.

This clonotype was seen only a few times. The chain recombines TRBV5-1 with TRBJ2-1; 7 bases are a match to TRBD1. Unmatched junction bases numbered 14, after V lost 4 bases and J lost 1 base. The germline CDR1 and CDR2 sequences are SGHRS and YFSETQ. The CDR3 extends over 18 amino acids. The CDR3 reads CASSADRAKQVSYNEQFF. The CDR3 DNA reads TGCGCCAGCAGCGCAGACAGGGCCAAGCAAGTTTCCTACAATGAGCAGTTCTTC.

V is TRBV3-1 and J is TRBJ1-4; D possibly corresponds to TRBD1 (6 bases). Trimming stripped 6 bases from V and 8 bases from J, with 13 bases between. The CDR3 has 13 amino acids. Per germline, CDR1 LGHDT and CDR2 YNNKEL (reference sequence). In DNA form, the CDR3 reads TGTGCCAGCAGACAGGGTCCACGGGAAAAACTGTTTTTT. Encoded protein: CASRQGPREKLFF. The variable domain in full, with the rest retrieved from reference TRBV3-1 and TRBJ1-4, is DTAVSQTPKYLVTQMGNDKSIKCEQNLGHDTMYWYKQDSKKFLKIMFSYNNKELIINETVPNRFSPKSPDKAHLNLHINSLELGDSAVYFCASRQGPREKLFFGSGTQLSVL.

The chain is built from TRBV13 and TRBJ2-5; D not certain. The J call is doubtful: the DNA matches TRBJ2-7 better. CDR3 size: 17 residues. Germline values: CDR1 PRHDT, CDR2 FYEKMQ (reference sequence). CDR3 amino acids: CASSLGPVRYPTYEQYF. CDR3 in DNA: TGTGCCAGCAGCTTAGGCCCCGTCCGTTACCCAACCTACGAGCAGTACTTC.

The chain couples TRBV7-3 to TRBJ1-1; no clear D gene. V was cut by 10 bases and J by 1 base, with 19 bases left in between. The CDR3 spans 15 residues. Germline V CDR1 and CDR2: SGHTA, FQGTGA. CDR3 nucleotide sequence: TGTGCCACAAAGCGGATGGGAGGTGGGAACACTGAAGCTTTCTTT. It is translated as CATKRMGGGNTEAFF. Full variable domain (outside the CDR3, taken from reference TRBV7-3 and TRBJ1-1): GAGVSQTPSNKVTEKGKYVELRCDPISGHTALYWYRQSLGQGPEFLIYFQGTGAADDSGLPNDRFFAVRPEGSVSTLKIQRTERGDSAVYLCATKRMGGGNTEAFFGQGTRLTVV.

V gene TRBV5-1 combines with J gene TRBJ1-1; TRBD1 might be the D (5 bases). The length of the CDR3 is 12 residues. Trimming took 5 bases from V and 7 from J, leaving 12 bases between them. The V gene's germline CDR1 is SGHRS and CDR2 YFSETQ. In DNA, the CDR3 is TGCGCCAGCAGGCCCGGGGGTAGTGAAGCTTTCTTT. It yields the protein CASRPGGSEAFF.

There are a few counts of this clonotype. The chain carries TRBV4-1 and TRBJ2-7; possible D gene TRBD2, 6 bases. Germline values: CDR1 MGHRA, CDR2 YSYEKL. The CDR3 sequence is 15 residues long. The germline V and J ends were trimmed by 0 bases and 1 base, with 10 bases remaining between them. Written as DNA, the CDR3 is TGCGCCAGCAGCCAAGATGGAGGGCATTCCTACGAGCAGTACTTC. Residues: CASSQDGGHSYEQYF.

This clonotype was seen only a few times. The rearrangement uses TRBV5-5 and TRBJ2-1; 7 bases are a match to TRBD1. Germline V gene lookup returns CDR1 SGHKS and CDR2 YYEKEE (reference sequence). V was clipped by 1 base and J by 7 bases; unmatched bases: 8. The CDR3 is 15 residues long. The CDR3 bases are TGTGCCAGCAGCTTGAGGGGGCGTCCCTTAAATGAGCAGTTCTTC. This sequence encodes CASSLRGRPLNEQFF.

This chain connects TRBV7-8 to TRBJ2-7; 7 bases agree with TRBD1. Losses at the gene ends were 5 bases for V and 0 bases for J; bases not matched to a gene: 19. The germline V gene encodes CDR1 SGHVS and CDR2 FQNEAQ. The CDR3 is 19 amino acids. The CDR3 loop reads CASSGRQTGTDGSSYEQYF. Here the CDR3 DNA reads TGTGCCAGCAGCGGACGACAGACTGGGACAGACGGAAGCTCCTACGAGCAGTACTTC. The full variable domain, in which reference TRBV7-8 and TRBJ2-7 provide the parts outside the CDR3, is GAGVSQSPRYKVAKRGQDVALRCDPISGHVSLFWYQQALGQGPEFLTYFQNEAQLDKSGLPSDRFFAERPEGSVSTLKIQRTQQEDSAVYLCASSGRQTGTDGSSYEQYFGPGTRLTVT.

This clonotype has only a few counts. This chain joins TRBV20-1 and TRBJ2-1; D unresolved. Germline CDR1 is DFQATT and CDR2 is SNEGSKA (reference sequence). Trimming pared 0 bases from V and 5 bases from J, leaving 17 bases between. The CDR3 is 16 residues long. As DNA, the CDR3 is TGCAGTGCTAGAGACCCTTTGGTGACGCGAGACAATGAGCAGTTCTTC. Translating it yields CSARDPLVTRDNEQFF.

The rearrangement links TRBV10-3 to TRBJ2-7, with a tentative D call TRBD2 (6 bases). V was clipped by 0 bases and J by 1 base, with 19 bases between them. CDR3 length: 18 residues. Germline loops: CDR1 ENHRY, CDR2 SYGVKD. CDR3 protein: CAISESLGVGRQSYEQYF. The CDR3 coding sequence is TGTGCCATCAGTGAGTCGCTTGGGGTCGGGAGACAGTCCTACGAGCAGTACTTC.

The sample holds one count of this clonotype. The chain combines TRBV21-1 with TRBJ2-1. TRBV21-1 is tagged as a pseudogene. This CDR3 has 12 amino acids. CDR3 nucleotides: TGTGCCAGCAGCAAAGATCCCCGTCGGGAGTTCTTC. Amino acids: CASSKDPRREFF.

This chain uses TRBV25-1 with TRBJ2-1; 12 nucleotides align to TRBD2. J lost 8 bases, V lost 3 bases, and 5 bases had no gene match. From germline, CDR1 is MGHDK and CDR2 SYGVNS. The CDR3 runs 15 residues. The CDR3 bases are TGTGCCAGCAGTGAGACTAGCGGGAGCTTCTATGAGCAGTTCTTC. Encoded protein: CASSETSGSFYEQFF.

The chain employs TRBV10-3 and TRBJ2-7; D possibly corresponds to TRBD1 (5 bases). V lost 7 bases, J lost 7 bases, and 14 bases lay in between. Germline CDR1 reads ENHRY; CDR2 reads SYGVKD. The CDR3 contains 12 residues. CDR3 sequence reads: CAITNNDREQYF. The CDR3 DNA is TGTGCCATCACCAATAACGACAGAGAGCAGTACTTC.

This clonotype was counted between two and nine times. The chain combines TRBV4-1 with TRBJ2-7; 8 bases fit TRBD1. The CDR3 loop spans 16 amino acids. Trimming took 1 base from V and 2 from J; bases not matched to a gene: 7. Germline-derived CDR1 and CDR2 are MGHRA and YSYEKL. CDR3 coding DNA: TGCGCCAGCAGCCAAGGGACAGGGAAAGGCCCCTACGAGCAGTACTTC. Amino acid sequence: CASSQGTGKGPYEQYF.

This chain uses TRBV5-1 with TRBJ1-5; 7 nucleotides line up with TRBD1. Per the germline V gene, CDR1 is SGHRS and CDR2 is YFSETQ. The trim removed 7 bases at V and 4 bases at J, leaving 5 bases unmatched. This CDR3 spans 13 amino acids. The CDR3, as DNA: TGCGCCAGCCGCCGGGACAGAAATCAGCCCCAGCATTTT. Its translation is CASRRDRNQPQHF.

The chain uses TRBV29-1 and TRBJ1-2, with 7 bases that match TRBD1. CDR1 is SQVTM, CDR2 ANQGSEA, per germline. The V segment lost 3 bases and the J segment 6 bases; nucleotides outside the gene matches: 7. The CDR3 is 13 amino acids. The CDR3 DNA follows: TGCAGCGTTGATAGGAGGGGGCGAGATGGCTACACCTTC. It codes for CSVDRRGRDGYTF.

The genes are TRBV9 and TRBJ2-7; 9 positions match TRBD1. The J call is in doubt because the DNA end fits TRBJ2-5 better. The CDR3 is made up of 15 amino acids. Germline-derived CDR1 and CDR2 are SGDLS and YYNGEE. The CDR3 DNA is TGTGCCAGCAGCGTAGGACCGGGACAGGGAGAGACCCAGTACTTC. Translated, it gives CASSVGPGQGETQYF.

The rearrangement joins TRBV20-1 to TRBJ2-7; TRBD2 matches at 8 bases. J lost 3 bases, V lost 6 bases, and 4 bases had no gene match. The CDR3 loop spans 12 amino acids. Germline assignment: CDR1 DFQATT and CDR2 SNEGSKA (reference sequence). The CDR3 DNA sequence: TGCAGTGCGCCGACTAGCGACTACGAGCAGTACTTC. Translated, it gives CSAPTSDYEQYF.

This clonotype has just a few counts. The rearrangement links TRBV6-1 to TRBJ1-2, with 7 bases matching TRBD1. The germline gives CDR1 MNHNS, CDR2 SASEGT. With 7 bases clipped from V and 2 bases from J, the junction kept 16 bases outside the gene matches. CDR3 length equals 17 residues. The CDR3 reads CASTLQGGKGGNYGYTF. The CDR3 coding sequence is TGTGCCAGCACCCTTCAGGGTGGCAAAGGGGGCAACTATGGCTACACCTTC.

Of note for this clonotype: One base away lies a much larger clone, so this may be a sequencing read error. The rearrangement joins TRBV12-3 or TRBV12-4 to TRBJ2-7, with no clear D. V was cut by 2 bases and J by 13 bases, with 21 bases left in between. The CDR3 extends over 14 amino acids. In nucleotides, the CDR3 is TGTGCCAGCAGTTTATCCTTAGCCAAAAACATTCACTACTTC. Its protein is CASSLSLAKNIHYF.

DNA of the CDR3: TGCAGCGTTGAAGTGTTCCAGGGGGCCTTCTACGAGCAGTACTTC. Amino acid sequence: CSVEVFQGAFYEQYF. The chain employs TRBV29-1 and TRBJ2-7; 8 nucleotides line up with TRBD1. The CDR3 length is 15 residues. With 1 base clipped from V and 3 bases from J, the junction kept 8 bases outside the gene matches. Germline values: CDR1 SQVTM, CDR2 ANQGSEA.

V and J are TRBV6-1 and TRBJ2-7, with D possibly matching TRBD2 (6 bases). V lost 6 bases to trimming and J lost 3 bases, with 12 bases between them. The germline gives CDR1 MNHNS, CDR2 SASEGT. CDR3 length: 13 amino acids. The CDR3 nucleotides read TGTGCCAGCAGAGTAGGGACTTACTACGAGCAGTACTTC. It yields the protein CASRVGTYYEQYF.

CDR3 in DNA: TGTGCCAGCAGTTTGGGGACTAGGGGGGAAGAGACCCAGTACTTC. This translates into CASSLGTRGEETQYF. The chain is built from TRBV27 and TRBJ2-5; 8 bases map to TRBD2. Germline-derived CDR1 and CDR2 are MNHEY and SMNVEV (reference sequence). The CDR3 consists of 15 residues. The J segment lost 3 bases and the V segment lost 3 bases, leaving 6 bases of the junction unmatched.